This entry lists 8 T cell receptor beta chains sequenced from one sample in a study of identical twins. TCRdb redid the calling of the 5' RACE reads with MiXCR, one entry per CDR3 protein. The sample yields about 200,000 distinct CDR3 sequences, around 9.6% seen once. What was sequenced was memory (CD45RO+) T cells sorted from blood. The receptors were gathered from a woman aged 18-35 years in good health.

This rearrangement joins TRBV12-3 or TRBV12-4 to TRBJ2-1; D gene ambiguous. This CDR3 has 11 residues. V gave up 7 bases and J gave up 8 bases, with 9 bases separating them. The CDR3 loop reads CASTLYHEQFF. CDR3 sequence (DNA): TGTGCCAGCACCTTATATCATGAGCAGTTCTTC.

A few counts support this clonotype. The chain has TRBV29-1 and TRBJ2-5; perhaps TRBD2 as D (6 bases). Germline CDR1 is SQVTM and CDR2 is ANQGSEA. V was cut by 7 bases and J by 0 bases, with 9 bases left in between. The CDR3 spans 12 residues. CDR3 amino acids: CSASGDQETQYF. The CDR3 DNA reads as TGCAGCGCCTCGGGGGACCAAGAGACCCAGTACTTC.

V usage is TRBV5-1 and J usage is TRBJ2-1, with TRBD2 matching 7 bases. Germline CDR1 is SGHRS and CDR2 is YFSETQ. The CDR3 has 16 amino acids. After removal of 6 bases from V and 5 bases from J, the junction contained 14 bases not matched to a gene. CDR3 protein: CASTKLAGEPNNEQFF. CDR3 nucleotides: TGCGCCAGCACCAAACTCGCGGGAGAACCCAACAATGAGCAGTTCTTC.

This clonotype was seen ten or more times. CDR3 loop: CASSAGRTRDQPQHF. The CDR3 bases are TGTGCCAGCAGTGCAGGACGTACCCGGGATCAGCCCCAGCATTTT. The chain links TRBV2 to TRBJ1-5; D not certain. Germline CDR1 and CDR2: SNHLY and FYNNEI. The ends were cut back, 4 bases at V and 5 bases at J, with 15 bases in the middle. The CDR3 is made up of 15 amino acids.

This clonotype was counted once. This chain connects TRBV12-5 to TRBJ1-5; D remains unclear. The CDR3 is 11 residues long. Germline V gives CDR1 LGHNT, CDR2 FRNRAP. V was shortened by 2 bases and J by 12 bases, with 8 bases between the two germline ends. CDR3 nucleotide sequence: TGTGCTAGTGGTTTGTACTCAGACCAGCATTTT. Protein: CASGLYSDQHF.

This chain uses TRBV21-1 with TRBJ2-1; no check of the table's D call, TRBD2, against the DNA was made. TRBV21-1 is assigned pseudogene status. The CDR3 runs to 17 residues. The CDR3 loop reads CASSRPPGASSYNEQFF. The CDR3 coding sequence is TGTGCCAGCAGCAGGCCCCCCGGGGCCAGCTCCTACAATGAGCAGTTCTTC.

This clonotype was counted only a few times. This chain connects TRBV5-5 to TRBJ2-3; tentatively, D is TRBD1 or TRBD2 (5 bases each). The length of the CDR3 is 15 residues. Germline CDR1 reads SGHKS; CDR2 reads YYEKEE (reference sequence). The V gene lost 3 bases and the J gene lost 0 bases, with 11 bases spanning the gap. The CDR3 sequence: CASSSTGASTDTQYF. CDR3 coding DNA: TGTGCCAGCAGCTCCACCGGGGCTAGCACAGATACGCAGTATTTT. The full variable domain, its missing parts supplied by reference TRBV5-5 and TRBJ2-3, is DAGVTQSPTHLIKTRGQQVTLRCSPISGHKSVSWYQQVLGQGPQFIFQYYEKEERGRGNFPDRFSARQFPNYSSELNVNALLLGDSALYLCASSSTGASTDTQYFGPGTRLTVL.

This clonotype appeared many times. The chain links TRBV12-3 or TRBV12-4 to TRBJ1-5, with TRBD1 matching over 7 bases. The CDR3 is 14 amino acids. The V and J ends lost 2 bases and 5 bases, in that order; junction bases with no gene match: 3. This chain's CDR3 is CASSLRQGHQPQHF. The CDR3, as DNA: TGTGCCAGCAGTTTAAGACAGGGCCATCAGCCCCAGCATTTT.